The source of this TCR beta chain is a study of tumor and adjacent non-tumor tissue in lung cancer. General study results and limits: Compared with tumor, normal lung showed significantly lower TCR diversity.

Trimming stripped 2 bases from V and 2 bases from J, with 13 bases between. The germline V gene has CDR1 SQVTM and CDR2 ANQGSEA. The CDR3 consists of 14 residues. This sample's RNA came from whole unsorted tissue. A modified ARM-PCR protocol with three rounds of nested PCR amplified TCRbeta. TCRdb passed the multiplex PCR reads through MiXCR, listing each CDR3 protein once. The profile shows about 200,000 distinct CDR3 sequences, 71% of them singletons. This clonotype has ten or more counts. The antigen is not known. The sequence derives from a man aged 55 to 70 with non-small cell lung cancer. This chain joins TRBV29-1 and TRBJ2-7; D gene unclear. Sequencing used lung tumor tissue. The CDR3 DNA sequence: TGCAGCGTTGAATGGTTTACAGTACCCTACGAGCAGTACTTC. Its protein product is CSVEWFTVPYEQYF.